This TCR beta chain stems from a study of blood T cells in healthy people across ages (dated by TCRdb to between 2015 and 2017). About the study as a whole: In model experiments, template switching captured about one uniquely barcoded TCR beta cDNA molecule for every two T cells. To track age-related changes in TCR beta repertoire diversity, the study relied on deep sequencing normalized with unique cDNA molecular identifiers. Donors were grouped into four age groups: young (average approximately 15 years), middle-aged (around 39), aged (about 60) and long-lived (approximately 75). To avoid experimental bias, donors of different ages were distributed randomly across sequencing lanes. Using the same blood draw, the study looked at two additional independent replicas of 1 million unique cDNA reads for two donors, one aged 18 to 30 and the other aged 80 or older. What the authors observed across the whole study: Estimates of total diversity based on one million sequenced T cells were considered lower bounds and underestimates. A strong correlation was found between observed TCR beta diversity and the percentage of naive T cells measured by flow cytometry. Compared with the aged group, the long-lived group had more naive CD4+ T cells, fewer expanded clones and increased TCR diversity, suggesting age selection. As age increased, observed TCR beta diversity per million T cells dropped in a roughly linear way, and a significant reduction was already evident by age 40. Since profiling was done on bulk unsorted PBMCs, naive and antigen-experienced compartments could not be conclusively compared. The CMV infection status of donors was not known, potentially confounding age-related changes in expanded clonotypes.

In this sample, this clonotype turned up a few times. The antigen it recognizes is unknown. No base quality information exists; no much larger clone differs at one position. Taken from the germline V gene, the CDR1 and CDR2 loops are MNHEY and SVGAGI. The CDR3 covers 13 residues, taking in both the cysteine and the phenylalanine. Only the CDR3 DNA stays, 39 bases, in frame from base 1. Trimming removed 6 bases from V and 8 bases from J; the gene matches leave 7 bases unexplained. Library creation used 5' RACE. These reads were obtained on an Illumina HiSeq 2500. The second PCR ran for about 7 to 11 cycles and used a J-beta primer mix along with a sample-barcoded 5' primer. A template-switch 5' adaptor carrying 12 random nucleotides introduced a unique molecular identifier onto each TCR beta cDNA molecule. Each sample yielded at least 3 million CDR3-containing paired-end reads. The Mint cDNA synthesis kit, primed by a TRBC-specific oligonucleotide, was used to synthesize first-strand cDNA from all RNA. Following uracil-DNA glycosylase treatment, all cDNA underwent a first 18-cycle PCR with the universal primers M1SS and BC2_uni_R. From the authors' description of their analysis: For normalization, 1 million high-quality reads were randomly selected from each sample, with every read carrying a distinct molecular identifier. Reads with shared molecular identifiers were discarded instead of being binned into consensus sequences. MiTCR, with a Q25 quality threshold and the strictest error-elimination algorithm, was used for CDR3 identification, clonotype clustering and error correction. A nonparametric unseen species model with Euler transformation was used to estimate lower-bound total TCR beta diversity. Through fastp at Q25 and MiXCR, TCRdb rebuilt clones from the public reads, retaining in-frame beta chains. Every distinct CDR3 protein forms one entry, paired with its most common genes and DNA. None of the V and J calls come from the authors' own analysis; TCRdb made them. The sample yields about 730,000 distinct CDR3 sequences; approximately 43% were counted once. About 20% of the sample is in the top ten clones.

Systemically healthy Caucasian individuals from Russia, some 40 in total and aged 6 to 90 years, were included as donors. Around 9.8 milliliters of peripheral blood were collected from each donor into EDTA-treated Vacutainer tubes. Ficoll-Paque density-gradient centrifugation was used to isolate PBMCs, with at least 7 million per sample. Trizol reagent was used to extract total RNA from the PBMCs, yielding at least 5.5 micrograms per sample. For every donor, an aliquot of PBMCs went through flow cytometry to measure the percentages of naive CD45RAhigh/CD27high T cells. Source material: blood. The chain links TRBV6-5 with TRBJ2-1; TRBD2 lines up with 7 middle nucleotides. The sequence came from a woman aged 55-69 years in good health. The nucleotide sequence is TGTGCCAGCAGATTAGCGGGTAGGGATGAGCAGTTCTTC. It encodes CASRLAGRDEQFF.